The rows below give T cell receptor beta chains drawn from one sample of a study of blood T cell repertoires in COVID-19. Sequencing was performed with immunoSEQ multiplex PCR; in TCRdb, only in-frame clones are kept and a portion is missing. The profile shows fewer than 200,000 clones, nearly 90% of them singletons. The sample comprised peripheral blood. The receptors were gathered from a man aged 55 to 69 with active or convalescent COVID-19. CDR3s include the opening cysteine and the closing phenylalanine or tryptophan. D genes are given only for firm matches.

d_call	v_call	j_call	cdr3_nt	cdr3_aa
TRBD1	TRBV19	TRBJ1-2	TGTGCCAGTAGGCCCCAGGGGGCGAACTATGGCTACACCTTC	CASRPQGANYGYTF
TRBD1	TRBV6-5	TRBJ1-1	TGTGCCAGCAGTTATCGGACAGGGGTGGTCACTGAAGCTTTCTTT	CASSYRTGVVTEAFF
TRBD1	TRBV12-3/TRBV12-4	TRBJ1-6	TGTGCCAGCAGTTCGGGACAGAATTCACCCCTCCACTTT	CASSSGQNSPLHF
.	TRBV2	TRBJ1-4	TGTGCCAGCAGTAAAGAGGGACTTCGAAATGAAAAACTGTTTTTT	CASSKEGLRNEKLFF
.	TRBV6-5	TRBJ1-3	TGTGCCAGCAGGGGCCACTTGGGTGGTGGAAACACCATATATTTT	CASRGHLGGGNTIYF
TRBD1	TRBV6-4	TRBJ2-1	TGTGCCAGCAGCAGGGGGCCATACAATGAGCAGTTCTTC	CASSRGPYNEQFF
TRBD2	TRBV3-1/TRBV3-2	TRBJ2-3	TGTGCCAGCAGCCAATACGCTAGCGGGGGACCAAGCACAGATACGCAGTATTTT	CASSQYASGGPSTDTQYF
TRBD2	TRBV3-1/TRBV3-2	TRBJ2-2	TGTGCCAGCAGGTCTAGCGGGCCGAACACCGGGGAGCTGTTTTTT	CASRSSGPNTGELFF
.	TRBV20-1	TRBJ1-2	TGCAGTGCTAGTAGAAGGGGCAGGGGCCTCGGGGGCTACACCTTC	CSASRRGRGLGGYTF
TRBD1	TRBV4-1	TRBJ2-5	TGCGCCAGCAGCCAAACCGGACAGGGTAGCTTCCAAGAGACCCAGTACTTC	CASSQTGQGSFQETQYF